What follows are 14 T cell receptor beta chains derived from one specimen sequenced in a study of shared clonotypes between healthy human individuals. Libraries were prepared by immunoSEQ multiplex PCR; TCRdb keeps only in-frame clonotypes and omits some of them. The sample lists 1.5 million to 2.5 million clones, approximately 94% occurring once. Terminally differentiated effector memory CD45RA+ cells were excluded from the naive CD8 cells, which were CD45RO-negative and positively selected for CCR7. Material: naive CD8+ T cells sorted from blood. Source of these receptors: a man aged 18 to 29 in good health.

V gene TRBV27 combines with J gene TRBJ2-3; 7 bases fit TRBD2. V lost 2 bases and J lost 8; bases outside the gene matches: 13. Germline V gene lookup returns CDR1 MNHEY and CDR2 SMNVEV (reference sequence). This CDR3 region has 16 residues. CDR3 sequence reads: CASSLGLGEGDGTQYF. CDR3 bases: TGTGCCAGCAGTTTAGGTCTGGGGGAGGGAGACGGTACGCAGTATTTT.

J is TRBJ2-5 and V is TRBV13, with 11 bases matching TRBD2. V was pared by 0 bases and J by 0 bases, with 9 bases of the junction left unmatched. The CDR3 spans 19 residues. Germline assignment: CDR1 PRHDT and CDR2 FYEKMQ (reference sequence). CDR3 bases: TGTGCCAGCAGCTTAGGCCCGGGGACTAGCGGATCGTACCAAGAGACCCAGTACTTC. Amino acid sequence: CASSLGPGTSGSYQETQYF.

V and J are TRBV11-2 and TRBJ2-7; TRBD2 is a possible D gene (5 bases). V gave up 0 bases and J gave up 2 bases, with 11 bases separating them. Germline CDR1 SGHAT, CDR2 FQNNGV. CDR3 length equals 15 residues. CDR3 loop: CASSLDPGWAYEQYF. The CDR3 DNA follows: TGTGCCAGCAGCTTAGACCCGGGATGGGCCTACGAGCAGTACTTC.

The chain recombines TRBV28 with TRBJ2-2; 7 bases agree with TRBD2. The CDR3 runs to 18 residues. Trimming at V came to 4 bases and at J to 3 bases, leaving 14 bases not matched to a gene. The germline V gene encodes CDR1 MDHEN and CDR2 SYDVKM. The CDR3, as DNA: TGTGCCAGCAGTTCTCCAACACTAGCGCCCGTCGACACCGGGGAGCTGTTTTTT. It codes for CASSSPTLAPVDTGELFF.

The rearrangement links TRBV4-3 to TRBJ2-2; TRBD2 might be the D (6 bases). Trimming took 0 bases from V and 3 from J, leaving 17 bases between them. Germline assignment: CDR1 LGHNA and CDR2 YSLEER. The CDR3 extends over 18 amino acids. DNA for the CDR3: TGCGCCAGCAGCCAAGATTCAGCGGGCGGAATTTACACCGGGGAGCTGTTTTTT. Translated, it gives CASSQDSAGGIYTGELFF.

The chain joins TRBV10-2 to TRBJ2-5; weak D call: TRBD2 (6 bases). The CDR3 is made up of 14 amino acids. The ends were cut back, 3 bases at V and 4 bases at J, with 12 bases in the middle. The germline V gene encodes CDR1 WSHSY and CDR2 SAAADI. The CDR3 here is CASSEYGGTETQYF. CDR3 DNA: TGCGCCAGCAGTGAATACGGGGGAACAGAGACCCAGTACTTC.

This sequence joins TRBV9 and TRBJ2-1, with 11 bases aligning to TRBD2. The trim removed 1 base at V and 6 bases at J, leaving 6 bases unmatched. The V gene's germline CDR1 is SGDLS and CDR2 YYNGEE. This CDR3 is 16 amino acids long. CDR3 protein: CASSVRRLAGINEQFF. DNA of the CDR3: TGTGCCAGCAGCGTACGCCGACTAGCGGGGATCAATGAGCAGTTCTTC.

This chain connects TRBV7-3 to TRBJ2-3; no clear D gene. Germline-derived CDR1 and CDR2 are SGHTA and FQGTGA. This CDR3 has 15 residues. The V end lost 5 bases, the J end lost 0 bases, and 12 bases lay between the germline ends. The CDR3: CASSHHGYSTDTQYF. CDR3 DNA: TGTGCCAGCAGCCACCACGGGTACAGCACAGATACGCAGTATTTT.

The chain is built from TRBV6-5 and TRBJ2-5, with D maybe TRBD1 (6 bases). This CDR3 is 14 amino acids long. V shed 6 bases and J shed 0 bases, with 11 bases lying between them. Per the germline V gene, CDR1 is MNHEY and CDR2 is SVGAGI. The CDR3 DNA is TGTGCCAGCAGACGTCAGGGGTACCAAGAGACCCAGTACTTC. Translation: CASRRQGYQETQYF.

V usage is TRBV10-3 and J usage is TRBJ2-7; the match to TRBD1 covers 10 bases. This CDR3 is 17 amino acids long. Germline CDR1 ENHRY, CDR2 SYGVKD. After removal of 0 bases from V and 0 bases from J, the junction contained 5 bases not matched to a gene. The CDR3 loop reads CAISESGGQGVSYEQYF. The CDR3, as DNA: TGTGCCATCAGTGAGTCTGGTGGACAGGGGGTCTCCTACGAGCAGTACTTC.

The J gene is TRBJ2-7, the V gene TRBV29-1, with 9 positions matching TRBD1. CDR1 and CDR2 (germline): SQVTM, ANQGSEA. CDR3 length: 15 amino acids. Germline trimming cut 1 base from V and 1 base from J; bases unmatched to any gene: 5. CDR3 in amino acids: CSVEGYGTGSYEQYF. The CDR3 DNA reads as TGCAGCGTTGAAGGCTACGGGACAGGGTCCTACGAGCAGTACTTC.

V usage is TRBV5-6 and J usage is TRBJ1-4, with TRBD1 matching over 9 bases. V lost 4 bases to trimming and J lost 6 bases; unmatched junction nucleotides: 10. The CDR3 runs 16 residues. Germline CDR1 reads SGHDT; CDR2 reads YYEEEE. Here the CDR3 reads CASSLLPGQGDEKLFF. The DNA for the CDR3 is TGTGCCAGCAGCCTACTTCCGGGACAGGGTGATGAAAAACTGTTTTTT.

With respect to this clone: Other DNA sequences in the sample encode the same CDR3. The chain links TRBV5-5 to TRBJ2-7, with 10 bases that match TRBD1. The CDR3 sequence is 15 residues long. V lost 3 bases to trimming and J lost 0 bases; unmatched junction nucleotides: 3. The germline gives CDR1 SGHKS, CDR2 YYEKEE (reference sequence). The CDR3 DNA is TGTGCCAGCAGCTGGGGACAGGGGAGCTCCTACGAGCAGTACTTC. Translation gives CASSWGQGSSYEQYF.

This chain connects TRBV28 to TRBJ1-5, with 11 nucleotides matching TRBD1. V lost 8 bases, J lost 6 bases, and 9 bases stayed unmatched. In germline, CDR1 is MDHEN, CDR2 SYDVKM. The CDR3 covers 15 residues. This CDR3 is CASEQRTGGTQPQHF. As DNA, the CDR3 is TGTGCCAGCGAGCAGCGGACAGGGGGCACTCAGCCCCAGCATTTT.